This T cell receptor beta chain was found in a study of cytomegalovirus exposure and HLA in healthy donors. In the study overall: Ancestry clustering placed around four fifths of 350 to 500 genotyped donors in the Caucasian-associated cluster. Study conclusions and caveats: Sequencing likely caused a cluster of highly shared sequence variants. Listed as cytomegalovirus-associated were 150 to 200 TCR beta chains. Per a later analysis, about 17,000 TCR beta sequences showed association with HLA alleles at 0.05 false discovery rate.

Primers included in the PCR were 60 Vbeta and 13 Jbeta primers. Generated by immunoSEQ multiplex PCR, the TCRdb table keeps only in-frame clones and is missing some. Of some 150,000 clones in the sample, around three quarters are singletons; the top ten hold around 6.7%. A single count supports this clone. Its matching antigen is unknown. The junction departs from the called germline gene at one end, perhaps through a read error. Germline loops: CDR1 SGHRS, CDR2 YFSETQ. The CDR3 runs to 16 residues. J is TRBJ2-3 and V is TRBV5-1, with a tentative D call TRBD2 (7 bases). The specimen sequenced was PBMCs. The clonotype originates from a woman aged 40 to 55 in good health and CMV-seropositive. Written as DNA, the CDR3 is TGCGCCGGCAGCTTGAGGACGGGGGGCCCCACAGATACGCAGTATTTT. Encoded protein: CAGSLRTGGPTDTQYF.